This entry concerns a single TCR beta chain. The specificity of this receptor is unknown. Base qualities are not recorded, but no much larger clone differs from it by a single base. PBMCs were isolated by Ficoll-Paque density gradient centrifugation. The instrument given in TCRdb is Illumina NovaSeq 6000. cDNA libraries for TCRalpha and TCRbeta were prepared by 5'RACE using constant-segment primers, with sample barcodes and unique molecular identifiers added. RNA was extracted from every sample with Trizol reagent. The libraries were amplified in two PCR steps, and the second step added a second sample barcode and Illumina TruSeq adapters. Sequencing of libraries was performed on an Illumina NovaSeq with 2 x 150 bp paired-end reads. From the authors' description of their analysis: The reads were demultiplexed and collapsed into UMI-guided consensus sequences using migec v1.2.7. Using mixcr v2.1.11, the UMI consensuses were aligned to TRA and TRB V and J templates and assembled into clonotypes. Expanded or contracted clonotypes were those called significant by both edgeR and NoisET, with noise models trained on biological replicates. For edgeR calls, a false discovery rate-adjusted p below 0.01 and a log2 fold-change threshold of 1 were applied. As an exploratory analysis of dynamics, PCA with hierarchical clustering was applied to max-normalized trajectories of the 1000 most abundant clonotypes. Each responding clone was given a CD4 or CD8 phenotype based on the CD4+ and CD8+ repertoires, which had been sequenced separately. TCRdb cleaned the public reads at Q25 with fastp, built clones with MiXCR and kept in-frame beta chains. Each CDR3 protein gets just one entry, which takes the most common genes and DNA from the rows behind it. None of the V and J calls come from the authors' own analysis; TCRdb made them. This sample is represented by around 140,000 distinct CDR3 sequences; approximately 6% of them were singletons. Clones ranked in the top ten supply around 2% of the sample.

The entry originates in a study of T-cell memory formation after mild COVID-19 (dated by TCRdb to 2020 to 2023). Notes on the research overall: Most TCR sequence clusters were specific to one of the two donors. The cohort comprised two young, previously healthy adult volunteers, one female and one male. Longitudinal TCRalpha and TCRbeta repertoire sequencing tracked T-cell clones expanding and contracting after mild COVID-19 in a couple of donors. Overall study outcomes, separate from this receptor: From day 15 to 85, contracting clones showed balanced CD4/CD8 phenotypes, whereas a second wave of clones that expanded from day 15 to 37 leaned towards CD4+. Only two mild cases were covered by the study, and larger cohorts that include severe cases with pre-infection samples were considered necessary. Contracting CD4+ clones were found mainly in CM and EM memory subsets, while CD8+ clones were enriched in EMRA. The detection of some responding clones in pre-infection memory suggests that pre-existing cross-reactive memory T cells joined the SARS-CoV-2 response. Whether the second-wave clones peaking on day 37 were SARS-CoV-2 specific was not confirmed.

Via the germline V gene (reference sequence), CDR1 is LGHDT and CDR2 YNNKEL. Trimming costs V 3 bases and J 7 bases, and their ends lie 11 bases apart. The CDR3, cysteine through phenylalanine, is 13 amino acids long. Only the CDR3 region is kept as DNA, spanning 39 bases read in frame from base 1. This chain joins TRBV3-1 to TRBJ2-3, and perhaps TRBD1 as D gene, on 6 matching bases. The TCR comes from an adult woman who had mild COVID-19 (a few samples of this study predate the infection). The sample titles of this study are shuffled in the database, so cell type and time point are left out; the donor was told from shared clones. The sample was PBMCs or a T cell subset sorted from them (not recorded which). CDR3 protein: CASSQAGVNTQYF. The sequenced DNA: TGTGCCAGCAGCCAGGCAGGGGTAAATACGCAGTATTTT.